This T cell receptor (beta chain) originates from a study of breast tumors, draining lymph nodes, adjacent tissues. Study outcomes and limitations: Tumors had less TCR diversity than lymph nodes, more than nontumor tissue.

This clonotype was detected many times. The antigen remains undetermined. Via MiXCR, TCRdb re-called the multiplex PCR reads, giving one row per CDR3 protein. The sample has 100,000 or so distinct CDR3 sequences, 21% seen once. CDR1 and CDR2 (germline): DFQATT, SNEGSKA (reference sequence). V was trimmed by 2 bases and J by 15 bases, leaving 11 bases between them. The CDR3 is 10 residues long. Samples came from axillary lymph nodes draining the breast cancer. The TCR sequence derives from a female donor with breast cancer. Some clones in this sample may be carry-over from other donors' samples. Sequencing input: axillary lymph node tissue. The chain combines TRBV20-1 with TRBJ2-1; D may match TRBD1 or TRBD2 (5 bases each). CDR3 region: CSARRDVSFF. The CDR3 DNA sequence: TGCAGTGCTAGACGGGACGTTTCGTTCTTC.